This entry lists 25 T cell receptor beta chains sequenced from one sample in a study of a mutant IDH1 vaccine in newly diagnosed glioma. Described time point: baseline, week 1 (first vaccination visit). The treatment here: pre-vaccination baseline after standard-of-care therapy. Assay: immunoSEQ multiplex PCR; the TCRdb copy retains only in-frame clones and omits some. The table has 85,000 to 100,000 clones, about 90% seen once. The material sequenced was PBMCs, taken from a glioma patient treated with radiotherapy, temozolomide or both. The source is a woman in her 50s with glioma.

The rearrangement links TRBV5-5 to TRBJ2-1, with TRBD2 as a possible D gene (6 bases). The CDR3 has 15 residues. In germline, CDR1 is SGHKS, CDR2 YYEKEE (reference sequence). Trimming cost V 4 bases and J 8 bases, with 19 bases left between them. The CDR3 reads CASSPSRDFPHEQFF. Here the CDR3 DNA reads TGTGCCAGCAGCCCCTCGCGGGACTTTCCCCATGAGCAGTTCTTC.

The V gene is TRBV10-2, the J gene TRBJ1-1; tentatively, D is TRBD1 (5 bases). This CDR3 has 13 residues. Trimming removed 7 bases from V and 12 bases from J, with 21 bases in between. Germline CDR1 reads WSHSY; CDR2 reads SAAADI. The CDR3: CASIRRRGGPTFF. The CDR3 DNA reads TGCGCCAGCATAAGACGGCGGGGGGGACCGACTTTCTTT.

This sequence joins TRBV30 and TRBJ1-4, with 10 bases aligning to TRBD1. Germline-derived CDR1 and CDR2 are GTSNPN and SVGIG (reference sequence). Unmatched junction bases numbered 7, after V lost 2 bases and J lost 7 bases. The CDR3 runs to 15 residues. The CDR3 DNA reads TGTGCCTGGAGTCCCCGACAGGGGGCGCTTGAAAAACTGTTTTTT. As protein: CAWSPRQGALEKLFF.

The rearrangement joins TRBV5-1 to TRBJ1-2; 11 bases map to TRBD1. The J segment lost 4 bases and the V segment lost 0 bases, leaving 2 bases of the junction unmatched. The germline CDR1 and CDR2 sequences are SGHRS and YFSETQ. The CDR3 runs to 15 residues. Here the CDR3 reads CASSLGGTGGYGYTF. CDR3 sequence (DNA): TGCGCCAGCAGCTTGGGTGGGACAGGGGGCTATGGCTACACCTTC.

This chain uses TRBV7-8 with TRBJ2-5; tentatively, D is TRBD2 (5 bases). The V end was cut by 3 bases, the J end by 1 base, with 21 bases between. Germline-derived CDR1 and CDR2 are SGHVS and FQNEAQ. CDR3 length: 18 amino acids. The CDR3 sequence is CASSFVLSSGKVQETQYF. The CDR3 coding sequence is TGTGCCAGCAGCTTCGTGTTATCGTCCGGGAAAGTCCAAGAGACCCAGTACTTC. The entire variable domain, with the rest obtained from reference TRBV7-8 and TRBJ2-5, is as follows: GAGVSQSPRYKVAKRGQDVALRCDPISGHVSLFWYQQALGQGPEFLTYFQNEAQLDKSGLPSDRFFAERPEGSVSTLKIQRTQQEDSAVYLCASSFVLSSGKVQETQYFGPGTRLLVL.

This clone has only one observation. The V call is TRBV29-1, the J call TRBJ1-2; TRBD1 is a possible D gene (6 bases). V shed 3 bases and J shed 8 bases, with 19 bases lying between them. This CDR3 region has 14 residues. The V gene's germline CDR1 is SQVTM and CDR2 ANQGSEA. The CDR3 loop is CSVESGRDIQGYTF. As DNA, the CDR3 is TGCAGCGTTGAGAGCGGGAGGGACATCCAGGGCTACACCTTC.

This clone appeared a few times. V gene TRBV10-2 combines with J gene TRBJ1-5, with D unresolved. The CDR3 contains 13 residues. CDR1 WSHSY and CDR2 SAAADI come from the germline V gene. V was pared by 6 bases and J by 3 bases, with 9 bases between. The CDR3 protein is CASSGQVNQPQHF. Written as DNA, the CDR3 is TGCGCCAGCAGCGGGCAGGTCAATCAGCCCCAGCATTTT.

This clone was counted between two and nine times. The CDR3 region is CAWSVKGLEKLFF. The CDR3 DNA sequence: TGTGCCTGGAGTGTTAAGGGACTGGAAAAACTGTTTTTT. The rearrangement links TRBV30 to TRBJ1-4, with D possibly being TRBD1 (5 bases). Deletions cut 0 bases from V and 8 bases from J, with 10 bases between. Germline V gene sequence: CDR1 GTSNPN, CDR2 SVGIG (reference sequence). This CDR3 has 13 amino acids.

The gene calls are TRBV11-2 and TRBJ1-4; 9 positions agree with TRBD1. J lost 2 bases, V lost 3 bases, and 1 base had no gene match. CDR3 length: 15 residues. Germline CDR1 is SGHAT and CDR2 is FQNNGV. The CDR3 coding sequence is TGTGCCAGCAGCTTGGGGACAGGGACTAATGAAAAACTGTTTTTT. Its translation is CASSLGTGTNEKLFF.

This clone was detected once. The chain links TRBV20-1 to TRBJ2-3; D perhaps matches TRBD1 (6 bases). The germline V gene encodes CDR1 DFQATT and CDR2 SNEGSKA (reference sequence). The CDR3 is made up of 11 amino acids. V was cut by 5 bases and J by 5 bases, with 8 bases left in between. CDR3 DNA sequence: TGCAGTGCTGTCAGGGGAGATACGCAGTATTTT. Amino acid sequence: CSAVRGDTQYF.

The chain's CDR3 is CASSVASGSYEQYF. For the CDR3, the DNA is TGTGCCAGCAGTGTGGCCTCTGGCTCCTACGAGCAGTACTTC. The chain combines TRBV25-1 with TRBJ2-7; no reliable D call. This CDR3 comprises 14 residues. V dropped 4 bases and J dropped 0 bases, with 10 bases sitting between them. Germline V gives CDR1 MGHDK, CDR2 SYGVNS.

The rearrangement uses TRBV7-9 and TRBJ2-3; D perhaps matches TRBD1 (5 bases). The ends were cut back, 4 bases at V and 1 base at J, with 12 bases in the middle. The CDR3 spans 15 residues. From germline, CDR1 is SEHNR and CDR2 FQNEAQ (reference sequence). CDR3 region: CASSSRDRGTDTQYF. CDR3 bases: TGTGCCAGCAGCTCCCGCGACAGAGGCACAGATACGCAGTATTTT. Combining the CDR3 with reference TRBV7-9 and TRBJ2-3 gives the whole variable domain DTGVSQNPRHKITKRGQNVTFRCDPISEHNRLYWYRQTLGQGPEFLTYFQNEAQLEKSRLLSDRFSAERPKGSFSTLEIQRTEQGDSAMYLCASSSRDRGTDTQYFGPGTRLTVL.

V is TRBV27 and J is TRBJ1-3; D not certain. Germline lookup yields CDR1 MNHEY and CDR2 SMNVEV (reference sequence). The germline V and J ends were trimmed by 5 bases and 11 bases, with 19 bases remaining between them. CDR3 length: 14 residues. The CDR3 region has the DNA TGTGCCAGCAGTCCGGCCTCTCCCTCAGAGGCCATATATTTT. It yields the protein CASSPASPSEAIYF.

This chain joins TRBV6-1 and TRBJ2-2; D is uncertain. Germline lookup yields CDR1 MNHNS and CDR2 SASEGT. V was clipped by 7 bases and J by 1 base, with 13 bases between them. The CDR3 is made up of 15 amino acids. This chain's CDR3 is CASIPYGENTGELFF. The CDR3 bases are TGTGCCAGCATTCCCTACGGAGAGAACACCGGGGAGCTGTTTTTT.

A few counts support this clone. The chain is built from TRBV2 and TRBJ1-5; D unresolved. The CDR3 contains 12 residues. Germline CDR1 is SNHLY and CDR2 is FYNNEI. V lost 5 bases and J 7 bases, leaving 9 bases between the germline ends. In DNA form, the CDR3 reads TGTGCCAGCAGTCAGGTGTCCCAGCCCCAGCATTTT. Amino acids: CASSQVSQPQHF.

The chain combines TRBV4-1 with TRBJ1-1; possible D gene TRBD1, 5 bases. Trimming shortened V by 1 base and J by 1 base, and 13 bases separated the two germline ends. The CDR3 covers 16 residues. Germline V lookup: CDR1 MGHRA, CDR2 YSYEKL. The CDR3 bases are TGCGCCAGCAGCCAAGCGGGGGGATATGGGAACACTGAAGCTTTCTTT. Translating it yields CASSQAGGYGNTEAFF.

The chain has TRBV29-1 and TRBJ2-4; a weak D match, TRBD1 (5 bases). V shed 0 bases and J shed 8 bases, with 8 bases lying between them. CDR1 and CDR2 (germline): SQVTM, ANQGSEA. The CDR3 sequence is 12 residues long. CDR3 nucleotides: TGCAGCGTTGAAGAGGGCAGGGACATTCAGTACTTC. The encoded protein is CSVEEGRDIQYF.

The rearrangement joins TRBV5-4 to TRBJ1-1; D may be TRBD1 (6 bases). The germline CDR1 and CDR2 sequences are SGHNT and YYREEE (reference sequence). The CDR3 has 18 amino acids. V dropped 0 bases and J dropped 0 bases, with 18 bases sitting between them. The CDR3 loop is CASSLALQGRGLNTEAFF. The CDR3 DNA is TGTGCCAGCAGCTTGGCATTACAGGGACGCGGGTTGAACACTGAAGCTTTCTTT.

This chain links TRBV30 with TRBJ2-7; TRBD1 agrees at 9 bases. From germline, CDR1 is GTSNPN and CDR2 SVGIG (reference sequence). The CDR3 consists of 15 residues. Trimming at V came to 1 base and at J to 4 bases, leaving 8 bases not matched to a gene. CDR3 sequence reads: CAWSEGQGAGYEQYF. The CDR3 DNA reads as TGTGCCTGGAGTGAGGGACAGGGCGCAGGTTACGAGCAGTACTTC.

The chain recombines TRBV5-1 with TRBJ2-5; no definite D call. Germline values: CDR1 SGHRS, CDR2 YFSETQ. Trimming pared 6 bases from V and 1 base from J, leaving 10 bases between. This CDR3 is built from 13 residues. CDR3 sequence reads: CASNTDPQETQYF. The CDR3, as DNA: TGCGCCAGCAACACAGATCCCCAAGAGACCCAGTACTTC.

Written as DNA, the CDR3 is TGTGCCAGCAGTGAAGTGGGATTTAATTCACCCCTCCACTTT. It is translated as CASSEVGFNSPLHF. The gene calls are TRBV6-1 and TRBJ1-6; D unresolved. V gave up 1 base and J gave up 6 bases, with 7 bases separating them. The V gene's germline CDR1 is MNHNS and CDR2 SASEGT. The CDR3 spans 14 residues.

The V and J genes are TRBV9 and TRBJ1-1, with D tentatively TRBD1 (5 bases). Trimming stripped 4 bases from V and 7 bases from J, with 11 bases between. Germline V CDR1 and CDR2: SGDLS, YYNGEE. The CDR3 loop spans 12 amino acids. This CDR3 is CASSPRRGEAFF. In DNA form, the CDR3 reads TGTGCCAGCAGCCCTAGAAGGGGTGAAGCTTTCTTT.

This clone was seen once. The chain carries TRBV2 and TRBJ2-1, with a tentative D call TRBD1 (5 bases). With 8 bases removed from V and 2 bases from J, the gap between germline ends came to 10 bases. This CDR3 comprises 13 residues. The V gene's germline CDR1 is SNHLY and CDR2 FYNNEI. This chain's CDR3 is CASCTGPYNEQFF. The CDR3 nucleotides are TGTGCCAGCTGCACAGGTCCCTACAATGAGCAGTTCTTC.

This clone was counted a single time. J is TRBJ1-3 and V is TRBV19; the D gene is possibly TRBD1 (5 bases). Between the trimmed V and J ends, which lost 8 bases and 0 bases, there was a span of 14 bases. Per the germline V gene, CDR1 is LNHDA and CDR2 is SQIVND (reference sequence). The length of the CDR3 is 15 residues. CDR3 nucleotide sequence: TGTGCCAGTGGCCGGGCAGGGAGCTCTGGAAACACCATATATTTT. This translates into CASGRAGSSGNTIYF.

A single count supports this clone. The J gene is TRBJ2-1, the V gene TRBV11-2; D is unclear. The CDR3 spans 12 residues. The germline V and J ends were trimmed by 2 bases and 6 bases, with 5 bases remaining between them. CDR1 and CDR2 (germline): SGHAT, FQNNGV. The CDR3: CASSLLSNEQFF. CDR3 nucleotides: TGTGCCAGCAGCTTACTAAGCAATGAGCAGTTCTTC.